This TCR beta chain was identified during a study of neoadjuvant anti-PD-1 for oral cavity cancer. Whole-study context: Nivolumab at 3 mg/kg was mostly given biweekly, three to four doses, pre-surgery. Around day 43, patients without progression received a fourth nivolumab dose before surgery.

Time point meaning: after neoadjuvant nivolumab, at surgical resection. These newly diagnosed stage II-IVA oral cavity squamous cell carcinoma patients had no prior systemic or radiation treatment. Between the trimmed V and J ends, which lost 6 bases and 5 bases, there was a span of 13 bases. The CDR3 is 12 amino acids. Per the germline V gene, CDR1 is SQVTM and CDR2 is ANQGSEA. Measured with immunoSEQ multiplex PCR; TCRdb has only the in-frame clones, and not every one. The top ten clones hold 40% of a sample with about 23,000 clones, roughly 45% of them seen once. Material: tumor tissue, obtained after nivolumab (anti-PD-1) treatment. This TCR came from a person aged 35-79 years with oral cavity squamous cell carcinoma. The genes are TRBV29-1 and TRBJ2-5; the D call may be TRBD1 or TRBD2 (6 bases each). The CDR3 loop reads CSVGGPQETQYF. The CDR3 DNA follows: TGCAGCGTAGGGGGGCCCCAGGAGACCCAGTACTTC.